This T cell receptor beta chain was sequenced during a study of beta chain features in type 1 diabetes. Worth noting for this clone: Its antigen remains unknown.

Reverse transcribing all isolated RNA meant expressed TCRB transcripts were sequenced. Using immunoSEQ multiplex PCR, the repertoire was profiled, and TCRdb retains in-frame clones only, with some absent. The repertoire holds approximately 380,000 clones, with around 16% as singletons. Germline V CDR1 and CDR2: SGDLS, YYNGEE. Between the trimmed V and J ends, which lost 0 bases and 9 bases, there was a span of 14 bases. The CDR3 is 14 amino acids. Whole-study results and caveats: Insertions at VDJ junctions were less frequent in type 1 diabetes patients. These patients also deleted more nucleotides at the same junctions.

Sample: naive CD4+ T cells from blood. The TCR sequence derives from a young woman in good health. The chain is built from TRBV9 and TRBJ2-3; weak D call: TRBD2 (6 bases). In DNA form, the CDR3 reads TGTGCCAGCAGCGTAGGGGTACCGCGGGGCACGCAGTATTTT. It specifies CASSVGVPRGTQYF.